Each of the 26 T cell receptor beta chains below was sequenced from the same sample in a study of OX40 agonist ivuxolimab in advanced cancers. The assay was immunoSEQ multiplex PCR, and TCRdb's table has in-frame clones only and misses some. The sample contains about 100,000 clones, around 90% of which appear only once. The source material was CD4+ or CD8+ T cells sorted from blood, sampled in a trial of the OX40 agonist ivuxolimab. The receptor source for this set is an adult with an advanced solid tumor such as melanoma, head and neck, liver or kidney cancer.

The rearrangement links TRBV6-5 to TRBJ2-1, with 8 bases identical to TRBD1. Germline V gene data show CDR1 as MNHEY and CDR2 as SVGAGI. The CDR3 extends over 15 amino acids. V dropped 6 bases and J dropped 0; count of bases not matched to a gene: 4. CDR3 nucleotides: TGTGCCAGCAGCCACGACAGGGGCTCCTACAATGAGCAGTTCTTC. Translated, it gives CASSHDRGSYNEQFF.

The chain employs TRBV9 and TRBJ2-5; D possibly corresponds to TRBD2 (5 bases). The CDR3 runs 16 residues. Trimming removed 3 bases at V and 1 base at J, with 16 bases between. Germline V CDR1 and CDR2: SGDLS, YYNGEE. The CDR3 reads CASSAALEGPQETQYF. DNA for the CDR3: TGTGCCAGCAGCGCAGCGCTAGAGGGCCCCCAAGAGACCCAGTACTTC.

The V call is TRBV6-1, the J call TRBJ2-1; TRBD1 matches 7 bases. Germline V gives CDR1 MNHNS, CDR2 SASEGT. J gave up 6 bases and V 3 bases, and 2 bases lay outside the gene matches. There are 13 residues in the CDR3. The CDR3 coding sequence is TGTGCCAGCAGTGACAACAGGGGCAATGAGCAGTTCTTC. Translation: CASSDNRGNEQFF.

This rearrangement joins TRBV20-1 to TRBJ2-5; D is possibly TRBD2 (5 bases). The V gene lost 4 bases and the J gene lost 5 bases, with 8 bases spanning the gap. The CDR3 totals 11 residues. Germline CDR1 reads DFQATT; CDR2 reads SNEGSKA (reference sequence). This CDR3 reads CSANRGETQYF. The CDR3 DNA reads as TGCAGTGCTAACCGCGGGGAGACCCAGTACTTC.

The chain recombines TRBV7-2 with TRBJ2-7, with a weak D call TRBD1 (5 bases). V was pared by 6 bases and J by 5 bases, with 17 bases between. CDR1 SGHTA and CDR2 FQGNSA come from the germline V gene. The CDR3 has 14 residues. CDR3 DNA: TGTGCCAGCAGGCCGCCGGTAGGGGCCCACGAGCAGTACTTC. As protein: CASRPPVGAHEQYF.

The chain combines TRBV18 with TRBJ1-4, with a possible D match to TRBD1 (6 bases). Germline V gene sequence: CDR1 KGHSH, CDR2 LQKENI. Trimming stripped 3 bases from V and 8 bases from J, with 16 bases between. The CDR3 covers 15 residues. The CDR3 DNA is TGTGCCAGCTCACCGACAGGTGGCGGAGGAGAAAAACTGTTTTTT. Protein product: CASSPTGGGGEKLFF.

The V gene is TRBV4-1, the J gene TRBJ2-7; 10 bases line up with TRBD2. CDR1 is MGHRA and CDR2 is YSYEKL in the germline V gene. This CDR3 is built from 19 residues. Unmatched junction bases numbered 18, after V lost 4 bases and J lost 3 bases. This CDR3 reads CASSLRDRQAGGYLYEQYF. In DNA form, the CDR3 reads TGCGCCAGCAGCCTCCGGGACAGACAAGCGGGAGGGTATCTCTACGAGCAGTACTTC.

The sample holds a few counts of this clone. In DNA, the CDR3 is TGTGCCAGCAGCTTCCGCGCCGGTCTCCACTTT. This encodes CASSFRAGLHF. The chain recombines TRBV5-6 with TRBJ1-6; D gene uncertain. The CDR3 has 11 residues. Germline V lookup: CDR1 SGHDT, CDR2 YYEEEE. The V and J ends lost 2 bases and 16 bases respectively, with 10 bases between them.

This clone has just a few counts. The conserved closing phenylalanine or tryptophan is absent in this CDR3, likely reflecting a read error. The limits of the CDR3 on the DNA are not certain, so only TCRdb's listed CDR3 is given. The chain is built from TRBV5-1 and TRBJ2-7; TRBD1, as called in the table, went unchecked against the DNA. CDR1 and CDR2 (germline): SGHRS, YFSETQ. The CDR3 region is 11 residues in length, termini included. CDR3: CASSLGDYRAL.

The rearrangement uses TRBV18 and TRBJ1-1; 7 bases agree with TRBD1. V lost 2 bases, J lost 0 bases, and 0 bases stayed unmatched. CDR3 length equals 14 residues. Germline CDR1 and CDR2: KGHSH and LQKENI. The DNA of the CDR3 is TGTGCCAGCTCACCAGACAGGGTGAACACTGAAGCTTTCTTT. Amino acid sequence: CASSPDRVNTEAFF.

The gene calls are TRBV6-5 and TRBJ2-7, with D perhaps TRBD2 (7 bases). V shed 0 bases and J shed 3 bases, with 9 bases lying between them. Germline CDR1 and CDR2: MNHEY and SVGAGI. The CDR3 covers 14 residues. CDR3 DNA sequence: TGTGCCAGCAGTTACTCGGGAGGGGGCTACGAGCAGTACTTC. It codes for CASSYSGGGYEQYF.

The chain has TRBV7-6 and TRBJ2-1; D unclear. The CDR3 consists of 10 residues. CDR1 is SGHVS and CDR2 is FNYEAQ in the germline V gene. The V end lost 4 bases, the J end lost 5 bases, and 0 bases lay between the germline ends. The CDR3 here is CASSYNEQFF. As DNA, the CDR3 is TGTGCCAGCAGCTACAATGAGCAGTTCTTC. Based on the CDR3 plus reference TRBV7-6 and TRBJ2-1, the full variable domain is GAGVSQSPRYKVTKRGQDVALRCDPISGHVSLYWYRQALGQGPEFLTYFNYEAQQDKSGLPNDRFSAERPEGSISTLTIQRTEQRDSAMYRCASSYNEQFFGPGTRLTVL.

CDR3 in DNA: TGTGCCAGCAGCTTAGCAGGAGACTCTGGGGCCAACGTCCTGACTTTC. This encodes CASSLAGDSGANVLTF. The V and J genes are TRBV7-9 and TRBJ2-6; D unclear. The CDR3 contains 16 residues. The V gene's germline CDR1 is SEHNR and CDR2 FQNEAQ (reference sequence). Deletions cut 0 bases from V and 0 bases from J, with 6 bases between.

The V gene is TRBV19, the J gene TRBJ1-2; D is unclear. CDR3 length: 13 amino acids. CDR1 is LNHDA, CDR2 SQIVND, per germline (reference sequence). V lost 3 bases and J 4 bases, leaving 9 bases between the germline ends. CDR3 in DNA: TGTGCCAGTAGTATTGGCCTTCCCTATGGCTACACCTTC. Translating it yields CASSIGLPYGYTF.

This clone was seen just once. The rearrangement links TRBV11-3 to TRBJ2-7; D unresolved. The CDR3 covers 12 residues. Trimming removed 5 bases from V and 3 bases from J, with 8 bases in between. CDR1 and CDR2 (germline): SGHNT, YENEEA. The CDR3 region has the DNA TGTGCCAGCAGCCGGACGGACTACGAGCAGTACTTC. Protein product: CASSRTDYEQYF.

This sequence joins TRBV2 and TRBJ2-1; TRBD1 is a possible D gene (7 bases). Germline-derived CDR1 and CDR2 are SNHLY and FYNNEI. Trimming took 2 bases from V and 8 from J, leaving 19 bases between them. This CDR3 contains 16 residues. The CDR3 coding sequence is TGTGCCAGCAGTGAACGGGCAGGGGGGTCCTGGGATGAGCAGTTCTTC. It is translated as CASSERAGGSWDEQFF.

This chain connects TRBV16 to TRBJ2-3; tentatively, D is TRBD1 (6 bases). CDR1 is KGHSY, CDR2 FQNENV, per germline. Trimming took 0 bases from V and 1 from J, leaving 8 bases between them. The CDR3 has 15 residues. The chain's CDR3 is CASSQSQGRTDTQYF. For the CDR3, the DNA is TGTGCCAGCAGCCAATCGCAGGGGCGCACAGATACGCAGTATTTT. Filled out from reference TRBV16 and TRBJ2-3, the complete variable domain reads GEEVAQTPKHLVRGEGQKAKLYCAPIKGHSYVFWYQQVLKNEFKFLISFQNENVFDETGMPKERFSAKCLPNSPCSLEIQATKLEDSAVYFCASSQSQGRTDTQYFGPGTRLTVL.

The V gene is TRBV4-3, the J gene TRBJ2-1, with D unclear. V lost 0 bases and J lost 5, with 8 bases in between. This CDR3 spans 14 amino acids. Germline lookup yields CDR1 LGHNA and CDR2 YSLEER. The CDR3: CASSQESQNNEQFF. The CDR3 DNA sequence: TGCGCCAGCAGCCAAGAGTCACAGAACAATGAGCAGTTCTTC.

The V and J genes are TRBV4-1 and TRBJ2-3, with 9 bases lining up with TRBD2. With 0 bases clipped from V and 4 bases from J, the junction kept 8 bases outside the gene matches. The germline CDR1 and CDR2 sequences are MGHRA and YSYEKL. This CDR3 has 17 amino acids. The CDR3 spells CASSQEISGSVSDTQYF. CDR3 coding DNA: TGCGCCAGCAGCCAAGAAATTAGCGGGAGTGTATCAGATACGCAGTATTTT.

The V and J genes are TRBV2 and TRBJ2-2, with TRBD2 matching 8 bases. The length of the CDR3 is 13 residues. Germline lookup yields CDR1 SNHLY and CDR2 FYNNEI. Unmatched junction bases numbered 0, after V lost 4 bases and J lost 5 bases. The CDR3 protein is CASSGLATGELFF. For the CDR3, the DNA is TGTGCCAGCAGTGGACTAGCGACCGGGGAGCTGTTTTTT. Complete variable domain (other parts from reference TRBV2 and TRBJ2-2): EPEVTQTPSHQVTQMGQEVILRCVPISNHLYFYWYRQILGQKVEFLVSFYNNEISEKSEIFDDQFSVERPDGSNFTLKIRSTKLEDSAMYFCASSGLATGELFFGEGSRLTVL.

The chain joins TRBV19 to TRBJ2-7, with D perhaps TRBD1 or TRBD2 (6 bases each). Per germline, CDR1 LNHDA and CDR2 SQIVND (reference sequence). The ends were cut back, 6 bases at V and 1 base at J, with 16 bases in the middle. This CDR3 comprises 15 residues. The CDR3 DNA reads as TGTGCCAGTAGCCGGGGGCAGGGTAATTCCTACGAGCAGTACTTC. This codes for CASSRGQGNSYEQYF.

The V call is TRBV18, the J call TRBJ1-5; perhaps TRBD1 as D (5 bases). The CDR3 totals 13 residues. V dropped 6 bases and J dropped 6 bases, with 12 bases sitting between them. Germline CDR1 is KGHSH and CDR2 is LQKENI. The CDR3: CASSLGGGQPQHF. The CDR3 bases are TGTGCCAGCTCCCTCGGGGGGGGTCAGCCCCAGCATTTT.

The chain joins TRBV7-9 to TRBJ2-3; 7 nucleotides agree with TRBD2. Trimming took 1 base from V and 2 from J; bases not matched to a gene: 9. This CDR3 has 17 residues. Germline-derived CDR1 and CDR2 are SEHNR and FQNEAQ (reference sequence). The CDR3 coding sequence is TGTGCCAGCAGCTTAGGGTTGGCGGGAGAGTTCACAGATACGCAGTATTTT. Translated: CASSLGLAGEFTDTQYF.

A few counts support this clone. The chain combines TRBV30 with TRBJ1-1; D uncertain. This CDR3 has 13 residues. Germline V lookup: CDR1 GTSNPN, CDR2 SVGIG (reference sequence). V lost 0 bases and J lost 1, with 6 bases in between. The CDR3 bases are TGTGCCTGGAGTGTACTCCCGAACACTGAAGCTTTCTTT. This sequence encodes CAWSVLPNTEAFF.

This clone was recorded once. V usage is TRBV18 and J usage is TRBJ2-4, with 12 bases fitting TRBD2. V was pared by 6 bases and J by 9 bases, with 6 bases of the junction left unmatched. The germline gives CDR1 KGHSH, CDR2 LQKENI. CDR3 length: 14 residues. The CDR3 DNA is TGTGCCAGCTCGCCGGGACTAGCGGGCGGCATTCAGTACTTC. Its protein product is CASSPGLAGGIQYF.

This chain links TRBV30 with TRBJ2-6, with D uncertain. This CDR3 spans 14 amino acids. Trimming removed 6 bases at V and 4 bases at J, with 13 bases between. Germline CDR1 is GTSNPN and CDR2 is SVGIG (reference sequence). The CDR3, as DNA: TGTGCCTGCGCCGAGGTTTCCGGGGCCAACGTCCTGACTTTC. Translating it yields CACAEVSGANVLTF.